This T cell receptor beta chain was captured by sequencing in a study of cytomegalovirus exposure and HLA in healthy donors. V was pared by 10 bases and J by 5 bases, with 9 bases between. Germline V gives CDR1 MNHNS, CDR2 SASEGT. The CDR3 runs to 11 residues. The table lists this clone with a few counts. Its antigen is not identified. The PCR ran on 60 Vbeta and 13 Jbeta primers. Generated by immunoSEQ multiplex PCR, the TCRdb table keeps only in-frame clones and is missing some. Here the sample spans 80,000 to 95,000 clones, 78% being singletons. Study results and caveats: A likely sequencing artifact accounted for one observed cluster of highly shared sequence variants.

This TCR came from a man aged 18 to 30 in good health and CMV-seropositive. This rearrangement joins TRBV6-1 to TRBJ1-5; perhaps TRBD1 as D (5 bases). Material for sequencing was PBMCs. CDR3 region: CATGTDQPQHF. In DNA, the CDR3 is TGTGCCACCGGGACTGATCAGCCCCAGCATTTT.